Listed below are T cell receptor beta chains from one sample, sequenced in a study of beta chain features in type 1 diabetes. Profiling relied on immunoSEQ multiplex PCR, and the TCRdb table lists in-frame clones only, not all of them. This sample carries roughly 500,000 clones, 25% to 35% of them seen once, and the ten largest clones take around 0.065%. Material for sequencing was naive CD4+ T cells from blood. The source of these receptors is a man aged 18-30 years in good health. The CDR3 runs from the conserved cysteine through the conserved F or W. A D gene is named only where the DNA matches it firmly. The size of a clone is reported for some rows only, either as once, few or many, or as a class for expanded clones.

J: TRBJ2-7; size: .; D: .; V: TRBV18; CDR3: CASSADRRHEQYF; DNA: TGTGCCAGCTCAGCCGACAGGCGACACGAGCAGTACTTC
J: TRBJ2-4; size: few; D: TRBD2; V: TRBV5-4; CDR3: CASSLGLAGVSKNIQYF; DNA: TGTGCCAGCAGCTTAGGACTAGCGGGAGTATCCAAAAACATTCAGTACTTC
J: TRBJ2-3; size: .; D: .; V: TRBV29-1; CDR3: CSVDDGSTDTQYF; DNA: TGCAGCGTTGATGACGGTAGCACAGATACGCAGTATTTT
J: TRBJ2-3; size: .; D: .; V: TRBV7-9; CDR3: CASSLASPSTDTQYF; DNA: TGTGCCAGCAGCTTAGCGAGTCCTAGCACAGATACGCAGTATTTT
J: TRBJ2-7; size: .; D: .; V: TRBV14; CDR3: CASSQVRATYEQYF; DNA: TGTGCCAGCAGCCAAGTAAGGGCCACCTACGAGCAGTACTTC
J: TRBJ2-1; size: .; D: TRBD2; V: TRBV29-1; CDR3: CSVERENGEQFF; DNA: TGCAGCGTCGAGCGGGAGAACGGTGAGCAGTTCTTC
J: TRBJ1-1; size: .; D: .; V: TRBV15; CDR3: CATSRDRDTLNTEAFF; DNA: TGTGCCACCAGCAGAGATCGGGACACCTTGAACACTGAAGCTTTCTTT
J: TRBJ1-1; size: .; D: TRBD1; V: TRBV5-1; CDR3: CASSRDRVNTEAFF; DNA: TGCGCCAGCTCCCGGGACAGAGTGAACACTGAAGCTTTCTTT
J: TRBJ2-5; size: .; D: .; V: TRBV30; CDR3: CAWSVRRETQYF; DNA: TGTGCCTGGAGTGTACGGCGGGAGACCCAGTACTTC
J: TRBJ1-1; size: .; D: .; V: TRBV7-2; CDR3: CASSLGINTEAFF; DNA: TGTGCCAGCAGCTTAGGCATCAACACTGAAGCTTTCTTT